The rows below give T cell receptor beta chains drawn from one sample of a study of spatial heterogeneity in lung cancer. Using its own MiXCR run on the 5' RACE reads, TCRdb lists one record per CDR3 protein. The sample lists 30,000 to 35,000 distinct CDR3 sequences, 8% to 13% occurring once. The sequencing here drew on PBMCs, taken at follow-up. The source is a female donor with early-stage non-small cell lung cancer. Both conserved end residues are part of each CDR3. D genes are given only for firm matches. Rows may omit the clone size; those that give it use once, few, many or a size class.

clone_size,j_call,v_call,d_call,cdr3_nt,cdr3_aa
few,TRBJ2-5,TRBV20-1,.,TGCAGTGCATCAGGGGGGCAAAAGGTCGGGCCACAAGAGACCCAGTACTTC,CSASGGQKVGPQETQYF
hyperexpanded,TRBJ2-5,TRBV29-1,.,TGCAGCGTTGAATGGTCCACCGGCAGGCAAGAGACCCAGTACTTC,CSVEWSTGRQETQYF
few,TRBJ2-5,TRBV11-2,.,TGTGCCAGCAGCTTAGTCGGGGGCGGAAAGACCCAGTACTTC,CASSLVGGGKTQYF
many,TRBJ2-7,TRBV7-6,.,TGTGCCAGCAGCTTAGGGACAGTCTACGAGCAGTACTTC,CASSLGTVYEQYF
.,TRBJ1-5,TRBV20-1,.,TGCAGTGCCAGTGCTAGCGGACGCAATCAGCCCCAGCATTTT,CSASASGRNQPQHF
few,TRBJ2-7,TRBV12-3/TRBV12-4,.,TGTGCCAGCAGGACTTCAGGGAGTGAAAACTACGAGCAGTACTTC,CASRTSGSENYEQYF
.,TRBJ1-5,TRBV2,.,TGTGCCAGCAGTGACGGGGTAAAGCAGCCCCAGCATTTT,CASSDGVKQPQHF
few,TRBJ2-5,TRBV28,TRBD2,TGTGCCAGCAGTCCCGGACTAGCGGGGGGCCTGGATTGGCAAGAGACCCAGTACTTC,CASSPGLAGGLDWQETQYF
many,TRBJ1-1,TRBV15,.,TGTGCCACCAGCAGGGCCCGTGTGATGAACACTGAAGCTTTCTTT,CATSRARVMNTEAFF
few,TRBJ2-7,TRBV29-1,TRBD2,TGCAGCGTAGGACTAGCGGGGGCTGGGGAGCAGTACTTC,CSVGLAGAGEQYF
many,TRBJ2-1,TRBV2,.,TGTGCCGGTGCCGGGATATCCTACAATGAGCAGTTCTTC,CAGAGISYNEQFF
medium-sized,TRBJ2-7,TRBV29-1,.,TGCAGCGTCCTCTCAGGGACCGGCTACGAGCAGTACTTC,CSVLSGTGYEQYF
few,TRBJ2-5,TRBV12-3/TRBV12-4,TRBD2,TGTGCCAGCAGTTTTGTGACTAGCGGGGGCCAAGAGACCCAGTACTTC,CASSFVTSGGQETQYF
.,TRBJ1-6,TRBV7-2,.,TGTGCCAGCAGCTTAGTGCTAGGGTTCGGTTCACCCCTCCACTTT,CASSLVLGFGSPLHF